Listed here are 10 T cell receptor beta chains from one sample, sequenced in a study of beta chain features in type 1 diabetes. The whole isolated RNA underwent reverse transcription, so sequencing captured expressed TCRB transcripts. The table came from immunoSEQ multiplex PCR; TCRdb's copy has only in-frame clones and leaves some out. The table has about 15,000 clones, roughly two fifths seen once. The sequencing input was stem cell memory CD4+ T cells from blood. Receptors were obtained from a woman in her thirties or forties in good health.

This clone was seen a few times. The J gene is TRBJ2-2, the V gene TRBV12-5; tentatively, D is TRBD1 (6 bases). CDR1 and CDR2 (germline): LGHNT, FRNRAP. Between the trimmed V and J ends, which lost 0 bases and 6 bases, there was a span of 23 bases. CDR3 size: 19 residues. The CDR3 here is CASGLVRRLIRDTPGELFF. The CDR3 DNA follows: TGTGCTAGTGGTTTGGTACGCCGCCTCATTCGGGACACGCCCGGGGAGCTGTTTTTT.

Only a few counts were recorded for this clone. The V call is TRBV6-5, the J call TRBJ2-5; D is ambiguous. Germline CDR1 reads MNHEY; CDR2 reads SVGAGI. Trimming left V 5 bases short and J 7 bases short, with 11 bases between. This CDR3 is 12 amino acids long. Here the CDR3 DNA reads TGTGCCAGCAGTGAGTCTCGAGGGACCCAGTACTTC. Protein sequence: CASSESRGTQYF.

This clone was found a few times. The chain combines TRBV4-2 with TRBJ2-5; tentative D call: TRBD1 (6 bases). This CDR3 comprises 14 residues. V lost 2 bases, J lost 8 bases, and 15 bases lay in between. The germline CDR1 and CDR2 sequences are LGHNA and YNFKEQ. The CDR3 coding sequence is TGTGCCAGCAGCCAAACGACAGGACCTGTAACCCAGTACTTC. Protein: CASSQTTGPVTQYF.

This clone was counted a few times. The chain combines TRBV18 with TRBJ2-3; possible D gene TRBD2, 6 bases. Trimming took off 6 bases at V and 6 bases at J, with 25 bases between the two ends. Germline V lookup: CDR1 KGHSH, CDR2 LQKENI. CDR3 length: 17 residues. DNA of the CDR3: TGTGCCAGCTCTCCTAACAGCGGTGGCGGGGTCCGGGATACGCAGTATTTT. Its translation: CASSPNSGGGVRDTQYF.

The rearrangement links TRBV7-9 to TRBJ1-3, with D perhaps TRBD1 (5 bases). V was trimmed by 1 base and J by 0 bases, leaving 10 bases between them. The CDR3 spans 16 residues. The germline CDR1 and CDR2 sequences are SEHNR and FQNEAQ (reference sequence). For the CDR3, the DNA is TGTGCCAGCAGCTTAGTAGCAGGGCGCTCTGGAAACACCATATATTTT. Translation: CASSLVAGRSGNTIYF. The full variable domain, completed using reference TRBV7-9 and TRBJ1-3, is DTGVSQNPRHKITKRGQNVTFRCDPISEHNRLYWYRQTLGQGPEFLTYFQNEAQLEKSRLLSDRFSAERPKGSFSTLEIQRTEQGDSAMYLCASSLVAGRSGNTIYFGEGSWLTVV.

This chain joins TRBV19 and TRBJ1-1; TRBD1 is a possible D gene (5 bases). The germline CDR1 and CDR2 sequences are LNHDA and SQIVND (reference sequence). The CDR3 loop spans 16 amino acids. Trimming shortened V by 6 bases and J by 0 bases, and 17 bases separated the two germline ends. CDR3 nucleotides: TGTGCCAGTAGACGATTAGGGGCAGAGTTGAACACTGAAGCTTTCTTT. Its protein is CASRRLGAELNTEAFF.

The V gene is TRBV5-5, the J gene TRBJ2-7; 11 bases align to TRBD1. Losses at the gene ends were 3 bases for V and 4 bases for J; bases not matched to a gene: 9. Germline CDR1 is SGHKS and CDR2 is YYEKEE (reference sequence). There are 16 residues in the CDR3. CDR3 loop: CASSSSVGQGGYEQYF. The CDR3 DNA reads as TGTGCCAGCAGCTCATCGGTGGGACAGGGGGGATACGAGCAGTACTTC.

This clone has a handful of counts. The chain recombines TRBV2 with TRBJ1-2; a possible D gene is TRBD1 (6 bases). CDR3 length equals 15 residues. V lost 7 bases and J lost 4, with 19 bases in between. Germline V gene data show CDR1 as SNHLY and CDR2 as FYNNEI. The CDR3, as DNA: TGTGCCAGCATCCCAAGCGGGACACATTCCTATGGCTACACCTTC. Translating gives CASIPSGTHSYGYTF.

This clone has only a few counts. This chain joins TRBV11-2 and TRBJ2-1; 7 bases line up with TRBD1. With 5 bases clipped from V and 2 bases from J, the junction kept 12 bases outside the gene matches. Germline values: CDR1 SGHAT, CDR2 FQNNGV. This CDR3 comprises 17 residues. This CDR3 is CASSTYRGDTPYNEQFF. In DNA form, the CDR3 reads TGTGCCAGCAGCACCTACAGGGGCGATACACCCTACAATGAGCAGTTCTTC.

The chain has TRBV5-1 and TRBJ2-7; D gene uncertain. Germline V gene sequence: CDR1 SGHRS, CDR2 YFSETQ. Trimming cost V 3 bases and J 3 bases, with 7 bases left between them. This CDR3 region has 12 residues. CDR3 nucleotide sequence: TGCGCCAGCAGCTCTACAGTCTACGAGCAGTACTTC. As protein: CASSSTVYEQYF.